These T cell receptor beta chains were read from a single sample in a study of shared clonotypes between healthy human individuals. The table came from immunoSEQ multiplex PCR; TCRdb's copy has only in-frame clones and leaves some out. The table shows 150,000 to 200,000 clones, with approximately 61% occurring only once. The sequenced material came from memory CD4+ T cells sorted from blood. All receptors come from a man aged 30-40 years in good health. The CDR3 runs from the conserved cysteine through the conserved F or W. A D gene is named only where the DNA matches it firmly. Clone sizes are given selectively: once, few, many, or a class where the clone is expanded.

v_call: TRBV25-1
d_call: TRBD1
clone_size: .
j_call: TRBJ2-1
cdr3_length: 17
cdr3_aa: CASSERQGPTLENEQFF
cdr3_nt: TGTGCCAGCAGTGAACGACAGGGACCTACTCTAGAAAATGAGCAGTTCTTC

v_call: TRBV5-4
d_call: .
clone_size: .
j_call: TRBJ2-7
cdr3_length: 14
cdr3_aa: CASSLEGPVPEQYF
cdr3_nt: TGTGCCAGCAGCTTGGAGGGCCCAGTTCCCGAGCAGTACTTC

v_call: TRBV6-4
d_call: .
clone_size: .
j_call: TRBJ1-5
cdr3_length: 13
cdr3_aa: CASSDSGGQPQHF
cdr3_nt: TGTGCCAGCAGTGACTCGGGGGGCCAGCCCCAGCATTTT

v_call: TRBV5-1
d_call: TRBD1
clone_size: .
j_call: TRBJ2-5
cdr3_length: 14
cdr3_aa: CASSATGGQETQYF
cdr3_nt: TGCGCCAGCAGCGCAACAGGGGGTCAAGAGACCCAGTACTTC

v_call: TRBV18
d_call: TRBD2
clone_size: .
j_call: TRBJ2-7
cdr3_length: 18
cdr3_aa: CASSIDSGTSGKAYEQYF
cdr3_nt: TGTGCCAGCTCAATTGACTCGGGAACTAGCGGGAAGGCCTACGAGCAGTACTTC

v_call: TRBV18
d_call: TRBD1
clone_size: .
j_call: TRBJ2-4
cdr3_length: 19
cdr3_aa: CASSPGQGGVWGTKNIQYF
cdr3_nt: TGTGCCAGCTCACCAGGACAGGGCGGGGTATGGGGAACCAAAAACATTCAGTACTTC

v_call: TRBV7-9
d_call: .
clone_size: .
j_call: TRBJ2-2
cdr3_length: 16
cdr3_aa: CASSSPGRVYTGELFF
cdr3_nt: TGTGCCAGCAGCTCCCCGGGAAGGGTATACACCGGGGAGCTGTTTTTT

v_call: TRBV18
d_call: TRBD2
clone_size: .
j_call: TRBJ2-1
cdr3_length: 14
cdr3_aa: CASSPPGRGNEQFF
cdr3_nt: TGTGCCAGCTCACCTCCCGGGAGGGGGAATGAGCAGTTCTTC

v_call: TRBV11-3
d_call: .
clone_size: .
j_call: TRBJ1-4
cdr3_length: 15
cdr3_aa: CASSLELRHNEKLFF
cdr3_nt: TGTGCCAGCAGCTTAGAACTCAGACATAATGAAAAACTGTTTTTT

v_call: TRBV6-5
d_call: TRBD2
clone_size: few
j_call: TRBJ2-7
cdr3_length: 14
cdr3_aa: CASLGSGGSYEQYF
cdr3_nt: TGTGCCAGCCTGGGGTCGGGGGGTTCCTACGAGCAGTACTTC

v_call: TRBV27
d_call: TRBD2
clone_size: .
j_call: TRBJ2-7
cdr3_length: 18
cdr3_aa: CASSLSGVAGALSYEQYF
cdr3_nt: TGTGCCAGCAGTTTATCGGGGGTAGCGGGAGCCCTCTCCTACGAGCAGTACTTC

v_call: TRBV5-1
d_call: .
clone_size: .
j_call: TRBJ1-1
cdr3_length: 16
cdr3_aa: CASSLVGVRLGTEAFF
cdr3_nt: TGCGCCAGCAGCTTGGTCGGGGTTAGGTTGGGCACTGAAGCTTTCTTT

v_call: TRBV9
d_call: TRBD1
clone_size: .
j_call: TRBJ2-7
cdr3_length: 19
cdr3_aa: CASSVRTGGRREGSYEQYF
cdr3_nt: TGTGCCAGCAGCGTTCGGACAGGGGGCAGGCGGGAGGGTTCCTACGAGCAGTACTTC

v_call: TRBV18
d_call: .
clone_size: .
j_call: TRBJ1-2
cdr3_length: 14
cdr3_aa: CASSRGGGSYGYTF
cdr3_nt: TGTGCCAGCTCACGGGGAGGTGGTTCCTATGGCTACACCTTC

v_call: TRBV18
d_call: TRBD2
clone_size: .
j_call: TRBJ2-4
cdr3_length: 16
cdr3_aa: CASSLAVGGSGDIQYF
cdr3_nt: TGTGCCAGCTCACTCGCGGTTGGCGGGAGTGGGGACATTCAGTACTTC

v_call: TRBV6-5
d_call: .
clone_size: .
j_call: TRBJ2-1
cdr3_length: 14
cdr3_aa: CASSSTRLRGEQFF
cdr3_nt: TGTGCCAGCAGTTCCACGAGGTTAAGGGGAGAGCAGTTCTTC

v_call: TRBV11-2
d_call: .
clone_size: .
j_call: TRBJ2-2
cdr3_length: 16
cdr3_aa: CASSPSRDLNTGELFF
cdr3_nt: TGTGCCAGCAGCCCGAGCAGGGATCTGAACACCGGGGAGCTGTTTTTT

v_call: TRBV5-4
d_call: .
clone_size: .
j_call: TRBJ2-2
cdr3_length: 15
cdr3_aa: CASSLSLEATGELFF
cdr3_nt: TGTGCCAGCAGCTTGTCTCTTGAAGCAACCGGGGAGCTGTTTTTT

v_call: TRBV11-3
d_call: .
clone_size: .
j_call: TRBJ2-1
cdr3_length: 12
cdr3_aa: CASSQTHNEQFF
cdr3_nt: TGTGCCAGCAGCCAGACTCACAATGAGCAGTTCTTC

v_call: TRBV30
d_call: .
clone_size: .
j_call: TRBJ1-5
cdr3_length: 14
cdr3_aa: CAWALDLSNQPQHF
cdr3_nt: TGTGCCTGGGCCCTGGACCTTAGCAATCAGCCCCAGCATTTT

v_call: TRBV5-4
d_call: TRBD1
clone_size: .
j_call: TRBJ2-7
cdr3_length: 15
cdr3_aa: CASSHSGTGAYEQYF
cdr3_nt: TGTGCCAGCAGCCACTCCGGGACAGGGGCATACGAGCAGTACTTC

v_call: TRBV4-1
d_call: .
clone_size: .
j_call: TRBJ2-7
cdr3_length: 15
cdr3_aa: CASSQGGGRGYEQYF
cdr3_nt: TGCGCCAGCAGCCAAGGGGGGGGGCGCGGCTACGAGCAGTACTTC

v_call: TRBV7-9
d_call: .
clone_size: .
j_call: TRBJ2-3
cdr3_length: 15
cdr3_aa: CASSPLGGSTDTQYF
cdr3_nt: TGTGCCAGCAGCCCCCTTGGGGGATCAACAGATACGCAGTATTTT

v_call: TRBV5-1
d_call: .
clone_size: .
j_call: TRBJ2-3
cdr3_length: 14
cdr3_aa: CASSLSGYTDTQYF
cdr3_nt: TGCGCCAGCAGCTTGTCAGGGTACACAGATACGCAGTATTTT

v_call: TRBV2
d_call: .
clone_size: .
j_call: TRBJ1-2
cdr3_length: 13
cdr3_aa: CASSERFSYGYTF
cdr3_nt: TGTGCCAGCAGTGAGAGGTTTTCCTATGGCTACACCTTC

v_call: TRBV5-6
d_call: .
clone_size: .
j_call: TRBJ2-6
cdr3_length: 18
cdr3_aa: CASSIAWGSPSGANVLTF
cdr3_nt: TGTGCCAGCAGCATCGCATGGGGTAGTCCATCTGGGGCCAACGTCCTGACTTTC

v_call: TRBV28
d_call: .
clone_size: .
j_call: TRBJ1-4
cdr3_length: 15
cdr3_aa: CASSLPGTFNEKLFF
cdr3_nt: TGTGCCAGCAGTTTACCGGGGACATTTAATGAAAAACTGTTTTTT

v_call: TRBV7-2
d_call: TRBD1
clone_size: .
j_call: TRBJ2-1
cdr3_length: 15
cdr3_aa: CASSRQGSSYNEQFF
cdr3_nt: TGTGCCAGCAGCCGACAGGGGAGCTCCTACAATGAGCAGTTCTTC

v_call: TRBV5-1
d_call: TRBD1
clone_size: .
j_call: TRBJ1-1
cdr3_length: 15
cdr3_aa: CASSATGDTNTEAFF
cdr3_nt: TGCGCCAGCAGCGCGACAGGGGATACGAACACTGAAGCTTTCTTT

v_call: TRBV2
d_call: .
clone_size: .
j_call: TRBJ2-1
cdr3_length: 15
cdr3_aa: CASKRLVEDSNEQFF
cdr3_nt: TGTGCCAGCAAGAGACTAGTCGAAGATTCCAATGAGCAGTTCTTC

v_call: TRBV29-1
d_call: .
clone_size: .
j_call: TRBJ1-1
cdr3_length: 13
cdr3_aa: CSVEQPMGTEAFF
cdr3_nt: TGCAGCGTTGAACAGCCCATGGGCACTGAAGCTTTCTTT

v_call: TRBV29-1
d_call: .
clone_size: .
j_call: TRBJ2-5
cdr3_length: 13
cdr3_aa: CIRSEQGEETQYF
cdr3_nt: TGCATCAGATCAGAGCAGGGAGAAGAGACCCAGTACTTC

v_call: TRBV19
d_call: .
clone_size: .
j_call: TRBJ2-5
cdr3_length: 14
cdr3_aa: CASSIVGVGGTQYF
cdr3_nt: TGTGCCAGTAGTATAGTCGGGGTCGGAGGGACCCAGTACTTC

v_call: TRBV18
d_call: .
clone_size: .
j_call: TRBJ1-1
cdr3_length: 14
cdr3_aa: CASSPTGGNTEAFF
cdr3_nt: TGTGCCAGCTCACCCACCGGAGGGAACACTGAAGCTTTCTTT

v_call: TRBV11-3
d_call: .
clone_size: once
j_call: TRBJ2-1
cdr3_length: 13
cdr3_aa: CASNPQGSDEQFF
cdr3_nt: TGTGCCAGCAACCCACAGGGTAGCGATGAGCAGTTCTTC

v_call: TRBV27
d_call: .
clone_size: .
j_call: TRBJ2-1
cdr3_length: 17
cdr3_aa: CASSQKTTSDSYNEQFF
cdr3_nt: TGTGCCAGCAGTCAAAAAACGACTAGTGACTCCTACAATGAGCAGTTCTTC

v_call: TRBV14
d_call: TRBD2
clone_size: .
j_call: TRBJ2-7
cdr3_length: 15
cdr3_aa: CASSLLAGGGYEQYF
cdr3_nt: TGTGCCAGCAGCCTACTAGCGGGAGGTGGCTACGAGCAGTACTTC

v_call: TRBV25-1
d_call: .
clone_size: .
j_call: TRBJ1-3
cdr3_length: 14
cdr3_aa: CASSEERSGNTIYF
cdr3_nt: TGTGCCAGCAGTGAAGAGAGATCTGGAAACACCATATATTTT

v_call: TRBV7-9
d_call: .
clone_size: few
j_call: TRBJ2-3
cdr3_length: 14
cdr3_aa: CASSLAAGGDTQYF
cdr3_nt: TGTGCCAGCAGCTTAGCGGCTGGGGGGGATACGCAGTATTTT

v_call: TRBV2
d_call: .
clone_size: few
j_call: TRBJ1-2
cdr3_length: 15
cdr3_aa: CASSENVAGGYGYTF
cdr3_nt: TGTGCCAGCAGTGAAAACGTGGCAGGTGGATATGGCTACACCTTC

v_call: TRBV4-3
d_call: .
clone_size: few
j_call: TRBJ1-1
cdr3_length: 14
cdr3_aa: CASSQDMGTTRAFF
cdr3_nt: TGCGCCAGCAGCCAGGACATGGGGACAACACGAGCTTTCTTT

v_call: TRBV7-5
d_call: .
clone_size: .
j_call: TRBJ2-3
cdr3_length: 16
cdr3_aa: CVRSLAGVRGTDTQYF
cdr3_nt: TGTGTCAGAAGCTTAGCAGGGGTCAGGGGCACAGATACGCAGTATTTT

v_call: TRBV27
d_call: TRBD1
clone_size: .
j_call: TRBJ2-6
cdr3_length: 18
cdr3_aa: CASSPAYRDRTGANVLTF
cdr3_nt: TGTGCCAGCAGTCCCGCTTATCGGGACAGGACTGGGGCCAACGTCCTGACTTTC

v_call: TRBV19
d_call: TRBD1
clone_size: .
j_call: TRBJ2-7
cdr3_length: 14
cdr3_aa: CASQSRDRGHEQYF
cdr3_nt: TGTGCCAGCCAAAGCAGGGACAGGGGCCACGAGCAGTACTTC

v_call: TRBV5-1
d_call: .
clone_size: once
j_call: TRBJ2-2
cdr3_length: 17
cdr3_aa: CASSSLLPGQQTGELFF
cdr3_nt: TGCGCCAGCAGCTCCCTTCTTCCGGGACAACAGACCGGGGAGCTGTTTTTT

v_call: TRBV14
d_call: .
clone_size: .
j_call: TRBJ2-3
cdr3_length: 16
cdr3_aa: CASRGTGESGKHTQYF
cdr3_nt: TGTGCCAGCAGAGGGACCGGGGAGTCTGGTAAACATACGCAGTATTTT